The 32 T cell receptor beta chains below all came from one sample that was sequenced in a study of T cells in Graves' hyperthyroidism and ophthalmopathy. Amplification of TCR beta CDR3 regions was performed using RNA transcripts as template. With the HTBI primer set, the TCR CDR3 went through a first round of RT-PCR. TCRdb independently ran MiXCR on the multiplex PCR reads; one entry per CDR3 protein. The sample holds 380,000 or so distinct CDR3 sequences, roughly 13% seen once. Sequences were obtained from blood. These receptors originate from a woman in her 30s with Graves' hyperthyroidism.

This clonotype was recorded at least ten times. V and J are TRBV12-3 or TRBV12-4 and TRBJ2-3, with 7 bases identical to TRBD1. J lost 4 bases, V lost 6 bases, and 7 bases had no gene match. This CDR3 is 14 amino acids long. The CDR3 nucleotides read TGTGCCAGCAGCCCTCACGACAGGGCAGATACGCAGTATTTT. It is translated as CASSPHDRADTQYF.

About this clonotype: Possible read error: a much larger clone is one base away. Because the CDR3 is missing its conserved closing phenylalanine or tryptophan, this is likely a read error. This chain uses TRBV2 with TRBJ1-3, with D uncertain. The CDR3 length is 16 residues. Germline-derived CDR1 and CDR2 are SNHLY and FYNNEI. Trimming shortened V by 3 bases and J by 0 bases, and 12 bases separated the two germline ends. CDR3 coding DNA: TGTGCCAGCAGTGAGTTCTTCCCGAGCTCTGGAAACACCATATATATT. This gives the protein CASSEFFPSSGNTIYI.

Worth noting for this clonotype: The junction shows a germline mismatch at one end, possibly a read error. The CDR3 loop is CASSGWLAGGTQETQCF. The CDR3 DNA follows: TGTGCCAGCAGCGGGTGGCTAGCGGGAGGGACACAAGAGACCCAGTGCTTC. V is TRBV12-3 or TRBV12-4 and J is TRBJ2-5; 12 bases agree with TRBD2. The CDR3 extends over 17 amino acids.

This clonotype has at least ten counts. The chain uses TRBV6-2 or TRBV6-3 and TRBJ2-1; 8 positions match TRBD2. The CDR3 runs 18 residues. The V and J ends lost 0 bases and 3 bases, in that order; junction bases with no gene match: 10. Germline CDR1 reads MNHEY; CDR2 reads SVGEGT. The CDR3 DNA reads as TGTGCCAGCAGTTACTCCTTGGTGCGGGAGGACTACTACAATGAGCAGTTCTTC. It specifies CASSYSLVREDYYNEQFF.

This clonotype was seen a handful of times. This sequence joins TRBV27 and TRBJ1-5, with 9 nucleotides matching TRBD1. This CDR3 contains 16 residues. Per germline, CDR1 MNHEY and CDR2 SMNVEV (reference sequence). Trimming cost V 8 bases and J 5 bases; bases outside gene matches: 13. The CDR3: CASSRIPGQGDQPQHF. CDR3 DNA: TGTGCCAGCTCCCGAATACCGGGACAGGGAGATCAGCCCCAGCATTTT.

This clonotype was detected a few times. The chain is built from TRBV3-1 and TRBJ2-7, with a weak D call TRBD1 (6 bases). The CDR3 is made up of 14 amino acids. Germline V gene data show CDR1 as LGHDT and CDR2 as YNNKEL (reference sequence). The V end lost 4 bases, the J end lost 2 bases, and 12 bases lay between the germline ends. The CDR3: CASSLQGSTYEQYF. In DNA form, the CDR3 reads TGTGCCAGCAGCCTACAGGGATCAACCTACGAGCAGTACTTC.

A few counts support this clonotype. The CDR3 here is CSAPGRSDTQYF. CDR3 DNA: TGCAGTGCCCCCGGTCGATCAGATACGCAGTATTTT. The V call is TRBV20-1, the J call TRBJ2-3; D is unresolved. Germline CDR1 and CDR2: DFQATT and SNEGSKA (reference sequence). V lost 6 bases and J lost 4, with 11 bases in between. The CDR3 spans 12 residues.

This clonotype occurred many times. V gene TRBV5-1 combines with J gene TRBJ2-1; D possibly corresponds to TRBD2 (6 bases). The length of the CDR3 is 13 residues. Germline-derived CDR1 and CDR2 are SGHRS and YFSETQ. V gave up 6 bases and J gave up 6 bases, with 13 bases separating them. CDR3 protein: CASNMQAGNEQFF. CDR3 DNA: TGCGCCAGCAATATGCAAGCGGGCAATGAGCAGTTCTTC.

This clonotype was counted a few times. The rearrangement uses TRBV6-1 and TRBJ1-1; 8 positions match TRBD1. Trimming cost V 9 bases and J 6 bases; bases outside gene matches: 9. The CDR3 extends over 13 amino acids. CDR1 is MNHNS and CDR2 is SASEGT in the germline V gene. CDR3 residues: CASTDRGWAEAFF. CDR3 DNA sequence: TGTGCCAGTACTGACAGGGGATGGGCTGAAGCTTTCTTT.

The chain combines TRBV6-1 with TRBJ1-2, with unresolved D. The CDR3 loop spans 12 amino acids. V lost 5 bases and J lost 7, with 11 bases in between. Germline CDR1 MNHNS, CDR2 SASEGT. CDR3 in amino acids: CASSIRESGYTF. The CDR3 DNA reads as TGTGCCAGCAGTATCCGGGAGAGTGGCTACACCTTC.

This clonotype occurred a few times. The gene calls are TRBV19 and TRBJ2-3; D is perhaps TRBD1 or TRBD2 (5 bases each). CDR3 length: 16 residues. Between the trimmed V and J ends, which lost 5 bases and 4 bases, there was a span of 19 bases. CDR1 and CDR2 (germline): LNHDA, SQIVND (reference sequence). In DNA, the CDR3 is TGTGCCAGTAGTGCACAACGGGGCGGGTATCCAGATACGCAGTATTTT. It yields the protein CASSAQRGGYPDTQYF. The full variable domain, completed using reference TRBV19 and TRBJ2-3, is DGGITQSPKYLFRKEGQNVTLSCEQNLNHDAMYWYRQDPGQGLRLIYYSQIVNDFQKGDIAEGYSVSREKKESFPLTVTSAQKNPTAFYLCASSAQRGGYPDTQYFGPGTRLTVL.

At least ten counts were recorded for this clonotype. CDR3 sequence: CASSLWGLKNTEAFF. In nucleotides, the CDR3 is TGTGCCAGCAGTTTATGGGGGCTAAAGAACACTGAAGCTTTCTTT. The chain combines TRBV12-3 or TRBV12-4 with TRBJ1-1; a weak D match, TRBD1 (6 bases). The CDR3 is made up of 15 amino acids. With 2 bases removed from V and 1 base from J, the gap between germline ends came to 11 bases.

V and J are TRBV20-1 and TRBJ1-5; the D is unclear. This CDR3 is 12 amino acids long. The V gene's germline CDR1 is DFQATT and CDR2 SNEGSKA (reference sequence). CDR3 amino acids: CREKDGNQPQHF. The CDR3 DNA follows: TGCAGGGAAAAGGACGGCAATCAGCCCCAGCATTTT.

This clonotype was counted a few times. This rearrangement joins TRBV13 to TRBJ2-7; D not resolved. Germline V gene data show CDR1 as PRHDT and CDR2 as FYEKMQ (reference sequence). V was shortened by 2 bases and J by 1 base, with 12 bases between the two germline ends. The CDR3 contains 15 residues. CDR3 sequence reads: CASSLSLVPSYEQYF. The CDR3 DNA is TGTGCCAGCAGCTTATCCCTAGTGCCGTCCTACGAGCAGTACTTC.

This clonotype was observed a few times. The chain joins TRBV28 to TRBJ1-1; perhaps TRBD1 as D (5 bases). Germline V gene lookup returns CDR1 MDHEN and CDR2 SYDVKM. The length of the CDR3 is 12 residues. Trimming removed 6 bases at V and 1 base at J, with 6 bases between. In nucleotides, the CDR3 is TGTGCCAGCAGGGGGCCGAACACTGAAGCTTTCTTT. Protein: CASRGPNTEAFF. Full variable domain (missing parts from reference TRBV28 and TRBJ1-1): DVKVTQSSRYLVKRTGEKVFLECVQDMDHENMFWYRQDPGLGLRLIYFSYDVKMKEKGDIPEGYSVSREKKERFSLILESASTNQTSMYLCASRGPNTEAFFGQGTRLTVV.

This clonotype was observed many times. V and J are TRBV12-3 or TRBV12-4 and TRBJ2-3; 10 bases map to TRBD2. V lost 3 bases and J lost 0; bases outside the gene matches: 18. The CDR3 loop spans 21 amino acids. The CDR3 nucleotides read TGTGCCAGCAGTTTTAGTAGGTTAGCGGGAGGAGCGAAATCTAGCACAGATACGCAGTATTTT. It codes for CASSFSRLAGGAKSSTDTQYF.

The rearrangement joins TRBV12-3 or TRBV12-4 to TRBJ2-3, with 11 bases that match TRBD2. The CDR3 extends over 14 amino acids. V was clipped by 8 bases and J by 6 bases; unmatched bases: 7. Here the CDR3 reads CASFSGGGGDTQYF. In DNA form, the CDR3 reads TGTGCCAGCTTTAGCGGGGGGGGGGGGGATACGCAGTATTTT.

This clonotype appeared many times. This chain uses TRBV6-1 with TRBJ2-3; TRBD2 agrees at 9 bases. J gave up 1 base and V 5 bases, and 7 bases lay outside the gene matches. CDR1 and CDR2 from the germline V gene are MNHNS and SASEGT. The CDR3 has 16 residues. The CDR3, as DNA: TGTGCCAGCAGTTACCTCCAGCGGGGGGGCACAGATACGCAGTATTTT. Translated, it gives CASSYLQRGGTDTQYF.

Only a few counts were recorded for this clonotype. This chain uses TRBV7-8 with TRBJ2-7; TRBD2 aligns across 11 bases. The trim removed 2 bases at V and 4 bases at J, leaving 10 bases unmatched. Germline loops: CDR1 SGHVS, CDR2 FQNEAQ. CDR3 length: 17 residues. CDR3 in amino acids: CASSLSPLLAGEYEQYF. The CDR3 DNA follows: TGTGCCAGCAGCTTATCCCCATTACTAGCGGGAGAATACGAGCAGTACTTC.

This chain links TRBV30 with TRBJ1-1, with 7 positions matching TRBD1. V dropped 4 bases and J dropped 0; count of bases not matched to a gene: 20. Germline V gene sequence: CDR1 GTSNPN, CDR2 SVGIG (reference sequence). The CDR3 extends over 19 amino acids. The CDR3 DNA sequence: TGTGCCTGGACCGACCCCCCGCCGCTTTGGACAGGAGTGAACACTGAAGCTTTCTTT. It specifies CAWTDPPPLWTGVNTEAFF. Variable domain in full (rest from reference TRBV30 and TRBJ1-1): SQTIHQWPATLVQPVGSPLSLECTVEGTSNPNLYWYRQAAGRGLQLLFYSVGIGQISSEVPQNLSASRPQDRQFILSSKKLLLSDSGFYLCAWTDPPPLWTGVNTEAFFGQGTRLTVV.

Ten or more counts support this clonotype. The J gene is TRBJ2-1, the V gene TRBV7-3, with D tentatively TRBD2 (7 bases). The V end was cut by 5 bases, the J end by 7 bases, with 27 bases between. Per the germline V gene, CDR1 is SGHTA and CDR2 is FQGTGA. This CDR3 contains 18 residues. The CDR3 loop reads CASSETSSTSRGRNEQFF. The DNA for the CDR3 is TGTGCCAGCAGCGAGACCAGCTCGACTAGCAGGGGACGGAATGAGCAGTTCTTC.

This clonotype has a count of ten or more. The chain couples TRBV28 to TRBJ2-7; D perhaps matches TRBD1 (5 bases). This CDR3 has 14 residues. Germline assignment: CDR1 MDHEN and CDR2 SYDVKM. V was trimmed by 8 bases and J by 0 bases, leaving 14 bases between them. In DNA, the CDR3 is TGTGCCAGCGGGAATAACAGGCACTCCTACGAGCAGTACTTC. It is translated as CASGNNRHSYEQYF.

This clonotype was found many times. V and J are TRBV7-2 and TRBJ1-1; D not certain. Germline V lookup: CDR1 SGHTA, CDR2 FQGNSA. The V end was cut by 3 bases, the J end by 0 bases, with 5 bases between. This CDR3 has 13 residues. CDR3 sequence reads: CASSLSMNTEAFF. CDR3 sequence (DNA): TGTGCCAGCAGCTTGAGCATGAACACTGAAGCTTTCTTT.

This clonotype was counted a few times. The chain uses TRBV9 and TRBJ2-2, with TRBD2 matching 7 bases. Germline V gene data show CDR1 as SGDLS and CDR2 as YYNGEE. The CDR3 runs 15 residues. V was pared by 6 bases and J by 4 bases, with 9 bases of the junction left unmatched. This CDR3 is CASTWGGSGTGELFF. DNA of the CDR3: TGTGCCAGCACCTGGGGCGGGAGCGGCACCGGGGAGCTGTTTTTT.

There are a few counts of this clonotype. A much larger clonotype is one base distant, so this may be a read error. V is TRBV11-2 and J is TRBJ2-2; 10 nucleotides match TRBD1. Germline V gene lookup returns CDR1 SGHAT and CDR2 FQNNGV. The CDR3 is 14 residues long. The CDR3 loop reads CASSPDRGGGELLF. CDR3 DNA: TGTGCCAGCAGCCCGGACAGGGGGGGCGGGGAGCTGCTTTTT.

The V and J genes are TRBV10-3 and TRBJ1-4; the match to TRBD1 covers 8 bases. The CDR3 extends over 15 amino acids. V dropped 4 bases and J dropped 10; count of bases not matched to a gene: 11. Germline CDR1 ENHRY, CDR2 SYGVKD. This CDR3 is CAISGEGQGIGKLFF. Written as DNA, the CDR3 is TGTGCCATCAGTGGCGAAGGACAGGGCATTGGAAAACTGTTTTTT.

The J gene is TRBJ2-6, the V gene TRBV7-9; tentatively, D is TRBD1 or TRBD2 (6 bases each). Trimming took off 2 bases at V and 3 bases at J, with 14 bases between the two ends. The CDR3 has 17 residues. The germline CDR1 and CDR2 sequences are SEHNR and FQNEAQ (reference sequence). The CDR3 sequence is CASSLIWGARGANVLTF. In nucleotides, the CDR3 is TGTGCCAGCAGCTTAATTTGGGGGGCCCGTGGGGCCAACGTCCTGACTTTC.

V is TRBV20-1 and J is TRBJ2-1, with D possibly being TRBD2 (5 bases). CDR1 and CDR2 from the germline V gene are DFQATT and SNEGSKA (reference sequence). The CDR3 runs 16 residues. V lost 1 base and J lost 7, with 20 bases in between. CDR3 nucleotides: TGCAGTGCTAGAGGGGGAGAGCAAAGTTTTAGGAATGAGCAGTTCTTC. It translates to CSARGGEQSFRNEQFF.

The chain is built from TRBV7-8 and TRBJ2-1, with TRBD2 as a possible D gene (6 bases). The germline gives CDR1 SGHVS, CDR2 FQNEAQ. V was clipped by 5 bases and J by 12 bases, with 26 bases between them. This CDR3 contains 16 residues. The CDR3: CASSPNRLPGLSPQFF. The DNA for the CDR3 is TGTGCCAGCAGCCCTAACAGATTGCCGGGACTCAGTCCGCAGTTCTTC.

The rearrangement joins TRBV4-1 to TRBJ2-3; D tentatively reads TRBD1 or TRBD2 (6 bases each). Between the trimmed V and J ends, which lost 0 bases and 4 bases, there was a span of 14 bases. Germline loops: CDR1 MGHRA, CDR2 YSYEKL. The CDR3 length is 16 residues. The CDR3 DNA sequence: TGCGCCAGCAGCCAAGATGATTACAGGGAGGCAGATACGCAGTATTTT. Translation gives CASSQDDYREADTQYF.

There are a few counts of this clonotype. The rearrangement links TRBV3-1 to TRBJ2-3; possibly TRBD2 for D (6 bases). From germline, CDR1 is LGHDT and CDR2 YNNKEL (reference sequence). This CDR3 comprises 14 residues. Trimming took 0 bases from V and 4 from J, leaving 8 bases between them. CDR3 nucleotides: TGTGCCAGCAGCCAAGATGGAGGGTCAGATACGCAGTATTTT. Amino acid sequence: CASSQDGGSDTQYF.

The chain links TRBV12-3 or TRBV12-4 to TRBJ2-3, with D possibly TRBD2 on 5 matching bases. The CDR3 spans 14 residues. V shed 5 bases and J shed 1 base, with 10 bases lying between them. The chain's CDR3 is CASSAFGGTDTQYF. In nucleotides, the CDR3 is TGTGCCAGCAGTGCCTTCGGGGGCACAGATACGCAGTATTTT.